This T cell receptor delta chain was documented in a study of Vδ1+ human thymocytes. Study observations and caveats: Unexpected Vdelta2 sequences could cause misinterpretation of bulk repertoire data. Unlike peripheral blood Vdelta1+ controls, thymic delta-chain sequences included 20% to 25% Vdelta2 and few Vdelta3. Highly polyclonal TRG and TRD repertoires with Gaussian CDR3 length distributions appeared in thymus.

The template was reverse-transcribed extracted RNA. Pooled V-gene forward primers with one constant-region reverse primer generated the CDR3 amplicons by multiplex PCR. TCRdb made new clone calls on the multiplex PCR reads using CATT. Found here are tens of thousands of delta-chain clones, roughly 16% of them singletons; the top ten hold over 0.35%. This CDR3 has 23 residues. Unmatched junction bases numbered 26, after V lost 4 bases and J lost 0 bases. Germline CDR1 is TSWWSYY and CDR2 is QGS. This clone was detected only a few times. Its specificity is not known. After alphabeta T cell depletion, CD3+ Vdelta1+ Vdelta2- thymocytes were sorted.

Sequencing used Vdelta1+ gamma-delta thymocytes from the thymus. Specified subset: FACS-sorted CD3+ TCRalphabeta- TCRVdelta1+ TCRVdelta2- thymocytes. The rearrangement joins TRDV1 to TRDJ1; 10 nucleotides agree with TRDD3. The receptor was derived from a girl under two years old who had congenital heart surgery. The CDR3 DNA reads as TGTGCTCTTGGGGGAGTAGGCTTTATATCCTCTAGGCCAACTGGGGGATACACCGATAAACTCATCTTT. Its translation: CALGGVGFISSRPTGGYTDKLIF.